The 27 T cell receptor beta chains below all came from one sample that was sequenced in a study of T-cell reconstitution after alpha-beta-depleted transplantation in children. Construction of the TCRbeta library involved unique molecular identifiers. TCRdb re-derived calls from the PCR reads in MiXCR, one entry per CDR3 protein. The sample lists about 200,000 distinct CDR3 sequences, approximately 15% occurring once. Source: PBMCs from the stem cell graft donor, taken from the stem cell graft. The receptors were sampled from a human donor who donated a stem cell graft to a child with acute lymphoblastic leukemia.

This clonotype was counted at least ten times. The chain has TRBV6-5 and TRBJ1-1; D perhaps matches TRBD1 (6 bases). The germline V and J ends were trimmed by 0 bases and 1 base, with 6 bases remaining between them. The CDR3 consists of 14 residues. Germline V gene lookup returns CDR1 MNHEY and CDR2 SVGAGI. CDR3: CASSYSDRNTEAFF. CDR3 DNA: TGTGCCAGCAGTTACTCGGACAGGAACACTGAAGCTTTCTTT.

This rearrangement joins TRBV2 to TRBJ2-7, with a tentative D call TRBD2 (6 bases). The CDR3 is made up of 14 amino acids. Germline V CDR1 and CDR2: SNHLY, FYNNEI. V was cut by 0 bases and J by 0 bases, with 6 bases left in between. The CDR3 reads CASSEARGSYEQYF. The CDR3 DNA is TGTGCCAGCAGTGAAGCGCGGGGCTCCTACGAGCAGTACTTC.

In this sample, this clonotype turned up many times. This chain uses TRBV11-3 with TRBJ1-5; D not resolved. In germline, CDR1 is SGHNT, CDR2 YENEEA. The CDR3 spans 14 residues. Trimming pared 1 base from V and 7 bases from J, leaving 11 bases between. In DNA form, the CDR3 reads TGTGCCAGCAGCTTAGGGAATGAGGGACAGCCCCAGCATTTT. It is translated as CASSLGNEGQPQHF. Based on the CDR3 plus reference TRBV11-3 and TRBJ1-5, the full variable domain is EAGVVQSPRYKIIEKKQPVAFWCNPISGHNTLYWYLQNLGQGPELLIRYENEEAVDDSQLPKDRFSAERLKGVDSTLKIQPAELGDSAVYLCASSLGNEGQPQHFGDGTRLSIL.

This clonotype was detected a few times. The chain employs TRBV27 and TRBJ2-7, with no clear D. V was clipped by 5 bases and J by 6 bases, with 14 bases between them. Germline-derived CDR1 and CDR2 are MNHEY and SMNVEV (reference sequence). This CDR3 region has 13 residues. The CDR3 coding sequence is TGTGCCAGCAGTCCCCCCCCTTTGCGCGAGCAGTACTTC. Translation gives CASSPPPLREQYF.

This clonotype has a count of ten or more. J is TRBJ1-1 and V is TRBV4-2; a possible D gene is TRBD1 (5 bases). V lost 4 bases to trimming and J lost 1 base, with 10 bases between them. This CDR3 spans 14 amino acids. Germline CDR1 is LGHNA and CDR2 is YNFKEQ. The CDR3 DNA sequence: TGTGCCAGCAGCCCCAAGGGACGGAACACTGAAGCTTTCTTT. It yields the protein CASSPKGRNTEAFF.

This clonotype turned up a few times. This chain uses TRBV6-2 or TRBV6-3 with TRBJ2-1; 13 nucleotides line up with TRBD2. Germline V CDR1 and CDR2: MNHEY, SVGEGT. This CDR3 spans 17 amino acids. V shed 6 bases, J shed 7 bases, and the junction held 12 bases outside the gene matches. The CDR3 bases are TGTGCCAGCAGCCTACAGTCGACTAGCGGGAGGAGGAATGAGCAGTTCTTC. Translation: CASSLQSTSGRRNEQFF.

This clonotype has ten or more counts. The rearrangement uses TRBV20-1 and TRBJ2-5, with D perhaps matching TRBD1 (6 bases). The length of the CDR3 is 14 residues. V gave up 6 bases and J gave up 2 bases, with 16 bases separating them. Germline CDR1 is DFQATT and CDR2 is SNEGSKA (reference sequence). CDR3 sequence reads: CSARPSQGQETQYF. CDR3 nucleotide sequence: TGCAGTGCCCGGCCTTCACAGGGACAAGAGACCCAGTACTTC.

This clonotype was seen at least ten times. The chain is built from TRBV6-1 and TRBJ2-1; D unresolved. Trimming shortened V by 4 bases and J by 10 bases, and 20 bases separated the two germline ends. This CDR3 contains 15 residues. Germline V gene data show CDR1 as MNHNS and CDR2 as SASEGT. The CDR3 is CASSVFSPLSGEQFF. The CDR3 nucleotides read TGTGCCAGCAGTGTGTTTAGTCCCCTCTCTGGAGAGCAGTTCTTC.

This clonotype was seen only a few times. This chain links TRBV7-6 with TRBJ2-7, with 11 bases identical to TRBD2. CDR1 is SGHVS and CDR2 is FNYEAQ in the germline V gene. V was clipped by 4 bases and J by 6 bases; unmatched bases: 11. CDR3 length equals 16 residues. The CDR3 spells CASSSHQLAGVGEQYF. The DNA for the CDR3 is TGTGCCAGCAGCTCACACCAACTAGCGGGAGTCGGCGAGCAGTACTTC.

Of note for this clonotype: This may be a read error: a much more frequent sequence differs by one nucleotide. This chain joins TRBV4-2 and TRBJ2-7; TRBD1 matches 9 bases. The CDR3 is 16 residues long. The J segment lost 5 bases and the V segment lost 2 bases, leaving 10 bases of the junction unmatched. Germline CDR1 and CDR2: LGHNA and YNFKEQ. CDR3 loop: CASSQFGGDREDEQYF. Written as DNA, the CDR3 is TGTGCCAGCAGCCAATTCGGAGGGGACAGGGAGGACGAGCAGTACTTC.

The count of this clonotype is one. The chain carries TRBV5-4 and TRBJ2-7, with 7 nucleotides matching TRBD1. The CDR3 has 14 amino acids. Germline CDR1 SGHNT, CDR2 YYREEE (reference sequence). Trimming took 4 bases from V and 3 from J; bases not matched to a gene: 7. The CDR3 here is CASSPPGQHYEQYF. The CDR3 nucleotides are TGTGCCAGCAGCCCACCGGGACAGCACTACGAGCAGTACTTC. The whole variable domain, remainder taken from reference TRBV5-4 and TRBJ2-7, is ETGVTQSPTHLIKTRGQQVTLRCSSQSGHNTVSWYQQALGQGPQFIFQYYREEENGRGNFPPRFSGLQFPNYSSELNVNALELDDSALYLCASSPPGQHYEQYFGPGTRLTVT.

The chain links TRBV29-1 to TRBJ2-7; 7 bases are shared with TRBD2. The CDR3 is 11 residues long. CDR1 SQVTM and CDR2 ANQGSEA come from the germline V gene. V lost 6 bases and J lost 3; bases outside the gene matches: 2. This CDR3 reads CSVGTNYEQYF. DNA for the CDR3: TGCAGCGTCGGGACTAACTACGAGCAGTACTTC.

This clonotype showed up many times. The chain has TRBV11-2 and TRBJ1-2, with D hard to call. Germline CDR1 SGHAT, CDR2 FQNNGV. V shed 1 base and J shed 3 bases, with 15 bases lying between them. The CDR3 consists of 16 residues. CDR3 sequence: CASSLGLRGRDYGYTF. DNA for the CDR3: TGTGCCAGCAGCTTAGGTCTGCGGGGTAGGGACTATGGCTACACCTTC.

Ten or more counts support this clonotype. The V and J genes are TRBV5-1 and TRBJ2-7, with 7 bases matching TRBD1. The CDR3 extends over 14 amino acids. Germline lookup yields CDR1 SGHRS and CDR2 YFSETQ. The ends lost 2 bases at V and 2 bases at J; junction bases unmatched: 4. In nucleotides, the CDR3 is TGCGCCAGCAGCTTTGACAGGGTCGCCTACGAGCAGTACTTC. It codes for CASSFDRVAYEQYF.

This clonotype was picked up many times. The chain employs TRBV11-2 and TRBJ2-3; the D gene is possibly TRBD2 (6 bases). The germline CDR1 and CDR2 sequences are SGHAT and FQNNGV. The length of the CDR3 is 13 residues. V was trimmed by 0 bases and J by 5 bases, leaving 6 bases between them. The CDR3 sequence is CASSLEAGDTQYF. In DNA, the CDR3 is TGTGCCAGCAGCTTAGAAGCGGGAGATACGCAGTATTTT. The full variable domain, with the rest looked up from reference TRBV11-2 and TRBJ2-3, is EAGVAQSPRYKIIEKRQSVAFWCNPISGHATLYWYQQILGQGPKLLIQFQNNGVVDDSQLPKDRFSAERLKGVDSTLKIQPAKLEDSAVYLCASSLEAGDTQYFGPGTRLTVL.

This clonotype was detected many times. This chain uses TRBV29-1 with TRBJ1-1; no firm D call. V gave up 5 bases and J gave up 0 bases, with 7 bases separating them. The CDR3 has 12 amino acids. Germline CDR1 reads SQVTM; CDR2 reads ANQGSEA. The CDR3 sequence: CSVRELNTEAFF. CDR3 sequence (DNA): TGCAGCGTTCGGGAATTGAACACTGAAGCTTTCTTT. The whole variable domain, remainder taken from reference TRBV29-1 and TRBJ1-1, is SAVISQKPSRDICQRGTSLTIQCQVDSQVTMMFWYRQQPGQSLTLIATANQGSEATYESGFVIDKFPISRPNLTFSTLTVSNMSPEDSSIYLCSVRELNTEAFFGQGTRLTVV.

This clonotype was recorded many times. V is TRBV7-9 and J is TRBJ2-6; 8 bases fit TRBD1. V shed 5 bases, J shed 2 bases, and the junction held 2 bases outside the gene matches. The CDR3 consists of 15 residues. From germline, CDR1 is SEHNR and CDR2 FQNEAQ (reference sequence). The CDR3 loop is CASSATGAGANVLTF. CDR3 nucleotide sequence: TGTGCCAGCAGCGCGACAGGGGCTGGGGCCAACGTCCTGACTTTC.

This clonotype turned up a few times. The chain recombines TRBV20-1 with TRBJ2-5; 9 bases line up with TRBD2. V lost 3 bases to trimming and J lost 5 bases; unmatched junction nucleotides: 10. This CDR3 spans 15 amino acids. The germline V gene has CDR1 DFQATT and CDR2 SNEGSKA (reference sequence). CDR3 amino acids: CSARSPLAGRETQYF. DNA for the CDR3: TGCAGTGCTAGGTCCCCCCTAGCGGGAAGGGAGACCCAGTACTTC.

This clonotype appeared many times. The chain recombines TRBV10-3 with TRBJ1-2; 7 bases are a match to TRBD1. Losses at the gene ends were 5 bases for V and 1 base for J; bases not matched to a gene: 4. The CDR3 is made up of 14 amino acids. Germline loops: CDR1 ENHRY, CDR2 SYGVKD. The CDR3 loop reads CAISRTGDNYGYTF. DNA for the CDR3: TGTGCCATCAGTAGGACAGGAGATAACTATGGCTACACCTTC.

This clonotype occurred many times. This rearrangement joins TRBV12-3 or TRBV12-4 to TRBJ1-4, with a weak D call TRBD1 (5 bases). Trimming stripped 5 bases from V and 3 bases from J, with 10 bases between. CDR3 length: 14 amino acids. This CDR3 is CASSGGMANEKLFF. CDR3 bases: TGTGCCAGCAGTGGGGGGATGGCTAATGAAAAACTGTTTTTT.

The rearrangement joins TRBV6-1 to TRBJ1-2; the D gene is possibly TRBD1 (6 bases). Trimming took off 1 base at V and 4 bases at J, with 10 bases between the two ends. This CDR3 is built from 14 residues. Germline values: CDR1 MNHNS, CDR2 SASEGT. The CDR3 is CASSEGTDGYGYTF. DNA for the CDR3: TGTGCCAGCAGTGAAGGGACAGATGGCTATGGCTACACCTTC.

This clonotype appeared a few times. V usage is TRBV2 and J usage is TRBJ2-1; unclear D gene. Trimming took off 5 bases at V and 8 bases at J, with 16 bases between the two ends. CDR3 size: 14 residues. Per the germline V gene, CDR1 is SNHLY and CDR2 is FYNNEI. The CDR3 is CASSPRWLGDEQFF. DNA for the CDR3: TGTGCCAGCAGTCCCCGATGGTTAGGCGATGAGCAGTTCTTC.

This clonotype showed up many times. The CDR3 loop reads CASSVDRTYEQYF. The CDR3 DNA reads as TGCGCCAGCAGCGTGGACAGGACCTACGAGCAGTACTTC. The chain employs TRBV5-1 and TRBJ2-7; 7 nucleotides align to TRBD1. CDR1 is SGHRS, CDR2 YFSETQ, per germline. V lost 4 bases to trimming and J lost 2 bases; unmatched junction nucleotides: 3. CDR3 length equals 13 residues.

The sample holds a few counts of this clonotype. The rearrangement uses TRBV12-3 or TRBV12-4 and TRBJ2-7, with D possibly matching TRBD1 (5 bases). Trimming pared 3 bases from V and 2 bases from J, leaving 11 bases between. The CDR3 runs 14 residues. In nucleotides, the CDR3 is TGTGCCAGCAGTTTTGGACACGGAACCTACGAGCAGTACTTC. The encoded protein is CASSFGHGTYEQYF.

This clonotype was recorded at least ten times. This chain uses TRBV10-3 with TRBJ2-7, with D perhaps matching TRBD1 or TRBD2 (6 bases each). Trimming stripped 0 bases from V and 2 bases from J, with 8 bases between. The V gene's germline CDR1 is ENHRY and CDR2 SYGVKD. This CDR3 is built from 14 residues. CDR3 nucleotide sequence: TGTGCCATCAGTGAGTCCGGGGGCCCCTACGAGCAGTACTTC. The encoded protein is CAISESGGPYEQYF.

This clonotype was seen at least ten times. The chain joins TRBV5-1 to TRBJ2-7; no reliable D call. Trimming pared 2 bases from V and 6 bases from J, leaving 6 bases between. The CDR3 loop spans 11 amino acids. Germline CDR1 SGHRS, CDR2 YFSETQ. The CDR3 nucleotides are TGCGCCAGCAGCTTTAATGGCGAGCAGTACTTC. Translating it yields CASSFNGEQYF.

The table lists this clonotype with many counts. The chain links TRBV5-1 to TRBJ2-1, with 10 positions matching TRBD2. V was pared by 4 bases and J by 5 bases, with 6 bases of the junction left unmatched. The CDR3 length is 15 residues. Per germline, CDR1 SGHRS and CDR2 YFSETQ. The CDR3 DNA reads as TGCGCCAGCAGCACGTTAGCGGGAGGTGACAATGAGCAGTTCTTC. Its translation is CASSTLAGGDNEQFF.